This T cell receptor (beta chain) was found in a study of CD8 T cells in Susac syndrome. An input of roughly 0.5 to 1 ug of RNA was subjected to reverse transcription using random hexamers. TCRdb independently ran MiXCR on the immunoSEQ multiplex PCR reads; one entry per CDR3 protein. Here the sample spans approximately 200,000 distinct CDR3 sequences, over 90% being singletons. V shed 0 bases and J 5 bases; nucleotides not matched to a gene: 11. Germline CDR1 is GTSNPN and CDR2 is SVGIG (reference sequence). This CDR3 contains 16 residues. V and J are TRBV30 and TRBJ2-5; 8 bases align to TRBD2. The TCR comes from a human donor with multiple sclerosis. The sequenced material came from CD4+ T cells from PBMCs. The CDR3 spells CAWSVTSGGGAETQYF. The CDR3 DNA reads TGTGCCTGGAGTGTTACTTCGGGGGGGGGCGCGGAGACCCAGTACTTC.